The 7 T cell receptor beta chains reported below all come from one sample, sequenced in a study of beta chain features in type 1 diabetes. Study-level results: Moderate yet significant TCRB CDR3 shortening was seen in Type 1 diabetes patients in all four CD4+ subsets.

TCRB transcripts that were expressed got sequenced, as all of the isolated RNA had been reverse transcribed. Libraries were prepared by immunoSEQ multiplex PCR; TCRdb keeps only in-frame clonotypes and omits some of them. The data hold 100,000 to 150,000 clones, with 17% observed a single time. No antigen is known for these receptors. Sequencing was performed on central memory CD4+ T cells from blood. These receptors came from a man aged 18 to 29 with type 1 diabetes.

This rearrangement joins TRBV27 to TRBJ2-7; no clear D gene. The CDR3 has 13 residues. Germline values: CDR1 MNHEY, CDR2 SMNVEV (reference sequence). Trimming left V 6 bases short and J 3 bases short, with 12 bases between. The CDR3 DNA reads as TGTGCCAGCAGGCGCACTCGAGGCTACGAGCAGTACTTC. This codes for CASRRTRGYEQYF.

The rearrangement joins TRBV9 to TRBJ2-7, with no clear D. The germline V gene has CDR1 SGDLS and CDR2 YYNGEE. V gave up 0 bases and J gave up 4 bases, with 14 bases separating them. The length of the CDR3 is 15 residues. CDR3 DNA sequence: TGTGCCAGCAGCGTAGCTGCGACGGGTGCGTACGAGCAGTACTTC. Protein product: CASSVAATGAYEQYF.

This sequence joins TRBV29-1 and TRBJ2-1; 13 nucleotides match TRBD2. The germline V gene has CDR1 SQVTM and CDR2 ANQGSEA. V lost 2 bases and J lost 5; bases outside the gene matches: 9. CDR3 length: 17 residues. In nucleotides, the CDR3 is TGCAGCGTTGAACCCAAACTAGCGGGGGGGCTCGACAATGAGCAGTTCTTC. Encoded protein: CSVEPKLAGGLDNEQFF.

The chain uses TRBV15 and TRBJ1-2; D remains ambiguous. Germline V gene lookup returns CDR1 LNHNV and CDR2 YYDKDF (reference sequence). CDR3 length: 15 amino acids. V was shortened by 0 bases and J by 4 bases, with 12 bases between the two germline ends. The CDR3 here is CATSREIASRYGYTF. The CDR3 bases are TGTGCCACCAGCAGAGAGATAGCAAGCCGCTATGGCTACACCTTC.

This clone has a handful of counts. The genes are TRBV6-1 and TRBJ2-1, with D uncertain. V shed 6 bases and J shed 6 bases, with 6 bases lying between them. CDR3 size: 11 residues. Germline V CDR1 and CDR2: MNHNS, SASEGT. The CDR3 coding sequence is TGTGCCAGCAGCCGCAGCAATGAGCAGTTCTTC. The encoded protein is CASSRSNEQFF.

This chain's CDR3 is CASSEESSLYEQYF. The DNA of the CDR3 is TGTGCCAGCAGCGAAGAAAGCTCTCTCTACGAGCAGTACTTC. The chain combines TRBV7-2 with TRBJ2-7; D call uncertain. V lost 5 bases and J 3 bases, leaving 14 bases between the germline ends. The germline gives CDR1 SGHTA, CDR2 FQGNSA. CDR3 length equals 14 residues.

This clone turned up a few times. This chain connects TRBV7-2 to TRBJ2-5, with a tentative D call TRBD1 (5 bases). V was clipped by 0 bases and J by 14 bases, with 13 bases between them. The germline V gene has CDR1 SGHTA and CDR2 FQGNSA. The CDR3 has 12 amino acids. The CDR3 here is CASSLAGQNLYF. The CDR3 nucleotides are TGTGCCAGCAGCTTAGCCGGACAAAACCTTTACTTC.